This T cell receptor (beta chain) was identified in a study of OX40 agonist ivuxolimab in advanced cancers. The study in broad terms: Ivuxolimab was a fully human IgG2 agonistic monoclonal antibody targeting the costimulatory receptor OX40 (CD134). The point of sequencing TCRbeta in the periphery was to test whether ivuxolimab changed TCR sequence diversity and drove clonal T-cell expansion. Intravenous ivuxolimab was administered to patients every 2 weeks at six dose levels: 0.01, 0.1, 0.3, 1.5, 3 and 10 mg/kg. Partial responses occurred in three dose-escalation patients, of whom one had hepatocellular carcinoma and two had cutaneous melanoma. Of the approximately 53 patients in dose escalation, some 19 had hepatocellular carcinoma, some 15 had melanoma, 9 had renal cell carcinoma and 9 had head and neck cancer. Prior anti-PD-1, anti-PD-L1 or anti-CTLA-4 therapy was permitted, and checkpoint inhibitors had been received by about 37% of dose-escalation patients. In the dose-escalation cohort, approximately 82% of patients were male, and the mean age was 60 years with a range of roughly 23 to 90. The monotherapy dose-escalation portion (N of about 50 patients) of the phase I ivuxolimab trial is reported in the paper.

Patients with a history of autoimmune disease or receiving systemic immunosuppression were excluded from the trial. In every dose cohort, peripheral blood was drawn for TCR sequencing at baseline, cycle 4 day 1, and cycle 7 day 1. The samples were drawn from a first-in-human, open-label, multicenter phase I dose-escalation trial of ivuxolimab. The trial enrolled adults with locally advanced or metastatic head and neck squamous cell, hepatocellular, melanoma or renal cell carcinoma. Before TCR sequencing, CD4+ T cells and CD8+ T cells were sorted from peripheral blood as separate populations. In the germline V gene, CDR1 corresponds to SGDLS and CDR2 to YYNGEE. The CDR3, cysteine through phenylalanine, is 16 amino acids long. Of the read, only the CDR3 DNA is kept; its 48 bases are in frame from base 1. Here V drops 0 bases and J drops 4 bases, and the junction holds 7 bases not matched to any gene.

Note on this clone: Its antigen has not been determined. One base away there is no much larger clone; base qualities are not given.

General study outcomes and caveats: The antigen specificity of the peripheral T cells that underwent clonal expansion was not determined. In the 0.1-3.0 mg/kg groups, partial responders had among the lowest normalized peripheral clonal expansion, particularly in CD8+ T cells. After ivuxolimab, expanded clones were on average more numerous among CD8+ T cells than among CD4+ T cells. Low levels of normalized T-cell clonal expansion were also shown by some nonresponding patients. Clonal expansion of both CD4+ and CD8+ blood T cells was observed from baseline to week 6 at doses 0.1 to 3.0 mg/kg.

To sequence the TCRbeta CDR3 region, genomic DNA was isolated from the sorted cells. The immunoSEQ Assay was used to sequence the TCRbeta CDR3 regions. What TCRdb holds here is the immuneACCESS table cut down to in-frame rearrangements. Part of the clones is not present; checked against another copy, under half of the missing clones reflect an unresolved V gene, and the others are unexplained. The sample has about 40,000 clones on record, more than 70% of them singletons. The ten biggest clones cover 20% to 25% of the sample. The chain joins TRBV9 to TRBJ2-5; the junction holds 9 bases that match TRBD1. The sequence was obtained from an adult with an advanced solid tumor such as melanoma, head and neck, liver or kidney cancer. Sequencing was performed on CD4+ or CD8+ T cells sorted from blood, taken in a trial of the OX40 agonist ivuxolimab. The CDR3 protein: CASSVEGGQGGETQYF. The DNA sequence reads TGTGCCAGCAGCGTAGAAGGGGGACAGGGTGGAGAGACCCAGTACTTC. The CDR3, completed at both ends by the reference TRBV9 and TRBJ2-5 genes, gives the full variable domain DSGVTQTPKHLITATGQRVTLRCSPRSGDLSVYWYQQSLDQGLQFLIQYYNGEERAKGNILERFSAQQFPDLHSELNLSSLELGDSALYFCASSVEGGQGGETQYFGPGTRLLVL.